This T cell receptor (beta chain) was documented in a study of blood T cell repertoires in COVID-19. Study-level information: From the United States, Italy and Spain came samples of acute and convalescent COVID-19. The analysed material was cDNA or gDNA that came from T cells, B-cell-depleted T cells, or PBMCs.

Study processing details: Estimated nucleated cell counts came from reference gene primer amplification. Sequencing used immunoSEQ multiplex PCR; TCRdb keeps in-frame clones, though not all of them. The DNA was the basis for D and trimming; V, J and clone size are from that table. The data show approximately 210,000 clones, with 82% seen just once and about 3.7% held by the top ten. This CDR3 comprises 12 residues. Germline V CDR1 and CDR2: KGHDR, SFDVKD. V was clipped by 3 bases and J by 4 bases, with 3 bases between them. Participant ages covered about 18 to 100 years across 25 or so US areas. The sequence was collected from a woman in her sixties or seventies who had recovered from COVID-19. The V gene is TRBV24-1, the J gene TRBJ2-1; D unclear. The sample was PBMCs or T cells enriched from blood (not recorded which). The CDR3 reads CATSDVYNEQFF. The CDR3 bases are TGTGCCACCAGTGATGTATACAATGAGCAGTTCTTC.